These 32 T cell receptor beta chains came from one sample sequenced in a study of blood T cell repertoires in COVID-19. The repertoire was sequenced with immunoSEQ multiplex PCR; TCRdb's copy has only in-frame clones and lacks some. The data hold some 200,000 clones, with around 82% observed a single time. Sequencing was performed on PBMCs or T cells enriched from blood (not recorded which). Receptor source: a middle-aged woman with acute COVID-19.

This clone was seen once. This chain links TRBV4-3 with TRBJ2-1, with 8 bases fitting TRBD2. The CDR3 is made up of 16 amino acids. V shed 1 base, J shed 0 bases, and the junction held 2 bases outside the gene matches. Germline V CDR1 and CDR2: LGHNA, YSLEER. The CDR3 protein is CASSQGREGSYNEQFF. The DNA for the CDR3 is TGCGCCAGCAGCCAAGGACGGGAGGGCTCCTACAATGAGCAGTTCTTC.

V usage is TRBV7-9 and J usage is TRBJ1-1; D gene uncertain. This CDR3 is built from 14 residues. Deletions cut 1 base from V and 4 bases from J, with 10 bases between. CDR1 SEHNR and CDR2 FQNEAQ come from the germline V gene (reference sequence). CDR3 coding DNA: TGTGCCAGCAGCTTAGGAGGATCGAGCACTGAAGCTTTCTTT. Its protein is CASSLGGSSTEAFF.

The chain joins TRBV5-1 to TRBJ2-3; D is undetermined. V dropped 0 bases and J dropped 1 base, with 6 bases sitting between them. There are 14 residues in the CDR3. Germline assignment: CDR1 SGHRS and CDR2 YFSETQ. The CDR3 bases are TGCGCCAGCAGCTTGGTTCGGGGCACAGATACGCAGTATTTT. It is translated as CASSLVRGTDTQYF.

The rearrangement links TRBV5-5 to TRBJ1-6; D may be TRBD1 (6 bases). Germline V lookup: CDR1 SGHKS, CDR2 YYEKEE (reference sequence). This CDR3 contains 14 residues. V was clipped by 4 bases and J by 7 bases, with 12 bases between them. The CDR3 coding sequence is TGTGCCAGCAGCCCCCGACAGGAAAATTCACCCCTCCACTTT. It yields the protein CASSPRQENSPLHF.

The V and J genes are TRBV28 and TRBJ2-1; 15 bases agree with TRBD2. V was pared by 5 bases and J by 0 bases, with 17 bases of the junction left unmatched. The CDR3 is made up of 22 amino acids. CDR1 and CDR2 (germline): MDHEN, SYDVKM. DNA for the CDR3: TGTGCCAGCAGTATGGGACTAGCGGGGGGCCCCCTTAATACCTCCTCCTACAATGAGCAGTTCTTC. Translating it yields CASSMGLAGGPLNTSSYNEQFF.

CDR3: CASTRSPDPTTNEKLFF. The CDR3 coding sequence is TGTGCCAGCACACGGAGTCCAGACCCCACAACTAATGAAAAACTGTTTTTT. V usage is TRBV3-1 (or the pseudogene TRBV3-2) and J usage is TRBJ1-4, with D unresolved. Germline-derived CDR1 and CDR2 are LGHDT and YNNKEL (reference sequence). The CDR3 has 17 amino acids. Between the trimmed V and J ends, which lost 7 bases and 0 bases, there was a span of 18 bases.

V is TRBV19 and J is TRBJ1-2; D gene ambiguous. The germline V gene has CDR1 LNHDA and CDR2 SQIVND (reference sequence). V dropped 5 bases and J dropped 3 bases, with 10 bases sitting between them. The CDR3 runs to 13 residues. As DNA, the CDR3 is TGTGCCAGTAGTGTAAGAGGAGACTATGGCTACACCTTC. It yields the protein CASSVRGDYGYTF. Complete variable domain (other parts from reference TRBV19 and TRBJ1-2): DGGITQSPKYLFRKEGQNVTLSCEQNLNHDAMYWYRQDPGQGLRLIYYSQIVNDFQKGDIAEGYSVSREKKESFPLTVTSAQKNPTAFYLCASSVRGDYGYTFGSGTRLTVV.

The chain employs TRBV29-1 and TRBJ1-4, with D possibly being TRBD1 (5 bases). V gave up 2 bases and J gave up 6 bases, with 10 bases separating them. In germline, CDR1 is SQVTM, CDR2 ANQGSEA. The CDR3 consists of 13 residues. Here the CDR3 reads CSVELGPDEKLFF. CDR3 DNA sequence: TGCAGCGTTGAATTGGGGCCAGATGAAAAACTGTTTTTT.

The chain recombines TRBV7-9 with TRBJ2-7, with D unresolved. Per germline, CDR1 SEHNR and CDR2 FQNEAQ (reference sequence). The CDR3 covers 12 residues. V was shortened by 1 base and J by 4 bases, with 5 bases between the two germline ends. The CDR3 is CASSLGTYEQYF. The DNA for the CDR3 is TGTGCCAGCAGCTTAGGCACTTACGAGCAGTACTTC.

This chain uses TRBV7-3 with TRBJ2-1; TRBD2 matches at 8 bases. The ends lost 1 base at V and 1 base at J; junction bases unmatched: 3. The CDR3 contains 16 residues. Germline lookup yields CDR1 SGHTA and CDR2 FQGTGA. In DNA, the CDR3 is TGTGCCAGCAGCTTAATAGCGGGACTTTCCTACAATGAGCAGTTCTTC. Translating it yields CASSLIAGLSYNEQFF.

This clone came up a few times. This chain uses TRBV7-3 with TRBJ2-5; TRBD2 agrees at 12 bases. Germline V gives CDR1 SGHTA, CDR2 FQGTGA. The CDR3 has 16 amino acids. Losses at the gene ends were 4 bases for V and 4 bases for J; bases not matched to a gene: 7. Written as DNA, the CDR3 is TGTGCCAGCAGCTCCCCCGCTAGCGGGAGGGTAGAGACCCAGTACTTC. Translating it yields CASSSPASGRVETQYF.

Only one count was recorded for this clone. The V call is TRBV20-1, the J call TRBJ1-2, with 9 positions matching TRBD1. CDR3 length: 11 residues. The germline V gene encodes CDR1 DFQATT and CDR2 SNEGSKA (reference sequence). The V and J ends lost 6 bases and 6 bases, in that order; junction bases with no gene match: 2. CDR3 in DNA: TGCAGTGCGGGGGACAGGGATGGCTACACCTTC. This translates into CSAGDRDGYTF.

This clone was observed a single time. The rearrangement uses TRBV6-1 and TRBJ1-2; 7 nucleotides align to TRBD1. The germline V gene encodes CDR1 MNHNS and CDR2 SASEGT. The junction had 4 bases not matched to a gene; V was cut back by 0 bases and J by 3 bases. The CDR3 consists of 15 residues. CDR3 amino acids: CASSEAPTGHYGYTF. In nucleotides, the CDR3 is TGTGCCAGCAGTGAAGCTCCGACAGGGCACTATGGCTACACCTTC.

The rearrangement links TRBV9 to TRBJ2-5; a possible D gene is TRBD1 (6 bases). Germline values: CDR1 SGDLS, CDR2 YYNGEE. Trimming removed 3 bases from V and 2 bases from J, with 8 bases in between. This CDR3 contains 13 residues. DNA of the CDR3: TGTGCCAGCAGCGAAGGGGGACAAGAGACCCAGTACTTC. Its protein product is CASSEGGQETQYF.

The table lists this clone with a few counts. The chain has TRBV5-6 and TRBJ2-2, with 7 bases matching TRBD1. Germline V gene sequence: CDR1 SGHDT, CDR2 YYEEEE. There are 18 residues in the CDR3. Unmatched junction bases numbered 12, after V lost 1 base and J lost 3 bases. In DNA, the CDR3 is TGTGCCAGCAGCTTGTTGAGTTCTGGGACAGCACACACCGGGGAGCTGTTTTTT. Protein product: CASSLLSSGTAHTGELFF.

The chain carries TRBV10-3 and TRBJ1-1; 7 bases fit TRBD1. Germline assignment: CDR1 ENHRY and CDR2 SYGVKD. The CDR3 contains 14 residues. With V trimmed by 8 bases and J by 2 bases, 8 bases remained unmatched. The CDR3 DNA reads as TGTGCCATCGCGACAGGGCGAGTCAACACTGAAGCTTTCTTT. Translating gives CAIATGRVNTEAFF.

The rearrangement uses TRBV19 and TRBJ1-5; TRBD1 aligns across 12 bases. This CDR3 contains 16 residues. V gave up 2 bases and J gave up 6 bases; unmatched junction bases: 5. Germline CDR1 and CDR2: LNHDA and SQIVND (reference sequence). CDR3 protein: CASSISAGQGAQPQHF. Written as DNA, the CDR3 is TGTGCCAGTAGTATATCGGCGGGACAGGGGGCTCAGCCCCAGCATTTT.

The chain has TRBV6-6 and TRBJ1-5, with 7 bases fitting TRBD1. The junction had 16 bases not matched to a gene; V was cut back by 9 bases and J by 2 bases. The germline V gene encodes CDR1 MNHNY and CDR2 SVGAGI (reference sequence). The CDR3 runs to 17 residues. CDR3 residues: CASHIGTEKIGNQPQHF. The CDR3, as DNA: TGTGCCAGTCATATCGGGACAGAAAAGATCGGCAATCAGCCCCAGCATTTT.

This chain joins TRBV7-3 and TRBJ1-2; weak D call: TRBD1 (5 bases). Germline assignment: CDR1 SGHTA and CDR2 FQGTGA. Trimming pared 4 bases from V and 4 bases from J, leaving 16 bases between. The CDR3 extends over 15 amino acids. The CDR3, as DNA: TGTGCCAGCAGCTCTGGGGGGAGTCCTTCCTATGGCTACACCTTC. Residues: CASSSGGSPSYGYTF.

This clone was seen once. The rearrangement joins TRBV7-8 to TRBJ2-1, with a tentative D call TRBD2 (6 bases). With 5 bases removed from V and 8 bases from J, the gap between germline ends came to 25 bases. The V gene's germline CDR1 is SGHVS and CDR2 FQNEAQ. This CDR3 is built from 17 residues. Here the CDR3 DNA reads TGTGCCAGCAGCGCCGGACTAAATATTGAACATTTTTATGAGCAGTTCTTC. This encodes CASSAGLNIEHFYEQFF.

The V gene is TRBV9, the J gene TRBJ2-7; 10 bases fit TRBD2. CDR1 is SGDLS, CDR2 YYNGEE, per germline. The CDR3 length is 15 residues. Trimming at V came to 1 base and at J to 0 bases, leaving 1 base not matched to a gene. Here the CDR3 reads CASSVTSGNSYEQYF. CDR3 DNA: TGTGCCAGCAGCGTAACTAGCGGGAACTCCTACGAGCAGTACTTC.

The chain has TRBV19 and TRBJ1-1; D gene unclear. CDR1 and CDR2 from the germline V gene are LNHDA and SQIVND (reference sequence). This CDR3 comprises 14 residues. V lost 6 bases and J 3 bases, leaving 14 bases between the germline ends. In DNA form, the CDR3 reads TGTGCCAGTAGACGAAAGGGAGAATACACTGAAGCTTTCTTT. Residues: CASRRKGEYTEAFF.

V usage is TRBV4-2 and J usage is TRBJ2-2; a weak D match, TRBD2 (5 bases). Trimming left V 4 bases short and J 4 bases short, with 19 bases between. The CDR3 contains 17 residues. Germline CDR1 LGHNA, CDR2 YNFKEQ. The CDR3 coding sequence is TGTGCCAGCAGCCCCACCGGGAAGGGTACGAGCACCGGGGAGCTGTTTTTT. This gives the protein CASSPTGKGTSTGELFF.

The V gene is TRBV28, the J gene TRBJ2-5, with D maybe TRBD1 (5 bases). Germline-derived CDR1 and CDR2 are MDHEN and SYDVKM. This CDR3 spans 14 amino acids. Trimming removed 4 bases at V and 5 bases at J, with 14 bases between. The CDR3, as DNA: TGTGCCAGCAGTTCCCCGACAGTAGTGGAGACCCAGTACTTC. Protein: CASSSPTVVETQYF.

The CDR3 DNA is TGTGCCAGCAGTGAGGGCGAACCCTACGAGCAGTACTTC. Translated, it gives CASSEGEPYEQYF. The chain has TRBV6-1 and TRBJ2-7; unclear D gene. The CDR3 consists of 13 residues. Germline CDR1 is MNHNS and CDR2 is SASEGT. The V end was cut by 3 bases, the J end by 2 bases, with 8 bases between.

The rearrangement links TRBV4-3 to TRBJ2-3; 10 positions match TRBD2. V lost 0 bases, J lost 2 bases, and 14 bases stayed unmatched. The CDR3 has 20 amino acids. CDR1 LGHNA and CDR2 YSLEER come from the germline V gene. The CDR3 is CASSQDHGLAGDFHTDTQYF. CDR3 DNA sequence: TGCGCCAGCAGCCAAGATCATGGGCTAGCGGGAGACTTCCACACAGATACGCAGTATTTT.

Concerning this clone itself: A read error may account for a junction end that differs from germline. The chain combines TRBV6-7 with TRBJ1-2; no clear D gene. TRBV6-7 is recorded as an ORF, its role being uncertain. The CDR3 is 10 amino acids. Here the CDR3 DNA reads TGTGCCAGCTTTAGTAGGAGGAAAGCCTTC. This encodes CASFSRRKAF.

This chain connects TRBV29-1 to TRBJ2-1, with 7 bases matching TRBD1. J lost 9 bases, V lost 4 bases, and 3 bases had no gene match. The germline gives CDR1 SQVTM, CDR2 ANQGSEA. The CDR3 length is 11 residues. The DNA of the CDR3 is TGCAGCGTTGTGACAGGGTCTGAGCAGTTCTTC. Protein sequence: CSVVTGSEQFF.

The chain is built from TRBV19 and TRBJ1-2; tentatively, D is TRBD1 (5 bases). This CDR3 contains 14 residues. Between the trimmed V and J ends, which lost 7 bases and 8 bases, there was a span of 20 bases. Germline loops: CDR1 LNHDA, CDR2 SQIVND (reference sequence). CDR3 sequence: CASKGLRSPSGYTF. CDR3 coding DNA: TGTGCCAGTAAGGGGCTTCGGTCCCCGAGCGGCTACACCTTC.

This sequence joins TRBV6-1 and TRBJ2-7; 9 positions match TRBD1. The CDR3 covers 15 residues. J was trimmed by 5 bases and V by 6 bases; bases with no gene match: 11. Looked up from germline, CDR1 is MNHNS and CDR2 is SASEGT. CDR3 DNA sequence: TGTGCCAGCAGCTACCCGGGACAGGGAGTCCACGAGCAGTACTTC. This gives the protein CASSYPGQGVHEQYF.

V is TRBV7-3 and J is TRBJ2-2; 15 bases are shared with TRBD2. This CDR3 region has 19 residues. Germline V gene data show CDR1 as SGHTA and CDR2 as FQGTGA. Germline trimming cut 5 bases from V and 0 bases from J; bases unmatched to any gene: 7. This CDR3 reads CASSPLGLAGGPNTGELFF. The CDR3 region has the DNA TGTGCCAGCAGCCCCCTTGGACTAGCGGGGGGGCCGAACACCGGGGAGCTGTTTTTT.

The chain joins TRBV5-1 to TRBJ2-2; 10 bases match TRBD2. This CDR3 comprises 15 residues. Germline CDR1 is SGHRS and CDR2 is YFSETQ. The V and J ends lost 2 bases and 4 bases, in that order; junction bases with no gene match: 2. The CDR3: CASSLTSGTTGELFF. CDR3 bases: TGCGCCAGCAGCTTAACTAGCGGGACCACCGGGGAGCTGTTTTTT.